A single sample is the source of the 32 T cell receptor beta chains below, sequenced in a study of early T cells in non-severe SARS-CoV-2 infection. TCRdb analysed the 5' RACE reads with MiXCR anew, one entry per CDR3 protein. Of about 38,000 distinct CDR3 sequences in the sample, about 5% were seen once. Sequencing was done on a sample of whole blood. The receptors here all came from an adult who was a healthcare worker with PCR-confirmed SARS-CoV-2 infection or an uninfected control (not recorded which).

This clonotype showed up many times. The rearrangement links TRBV9 to TRBJ2-1; 7 bases match TRBD2. V was pared by 3 bases and J by 3 bases, with 21 bases of the junction left unmatched. Germline V lookup: CDR1 SGDLS, CDR2 YYNGEE. This CDR3 comprises 20 residues. The CDR3 reads CASSAPPGLLSELDYNEQFF. The CDR3 coding sequence is TGTGCCAGCAGCGCGCCCCCGGGACTACTTAGTGAGTTGGACTACAATGAGCAGTTCTTC.

Ten or more counts support this clonotype. The chain couples TRBV29-1 to TRBJ1-2; 7 nucleotides align to TRBD1. This CDR3 region has 13 residues. Trimming removed 7 bases from V and 4 bases from J; junction bases left unmatched: 9. CDR1 SQVTM and CDR2 ANQGSEA come from the germline V gene. CDR3 DNA sequence: TGCAGCGCGCTAGTAGACAGGGCCTATGGCTACACCTTC. The encoded protein is CSALVDRAYGYTF. The full variable domain, with the rest looked up from reference TRBV29-1 and TRBJ1-2, is SAVISQKPSRDICQRGTSLTIQCQVDSQVTMMFWYRQQPGQSLTLIATANQGSEATYESGFVIDKFPISRPNLTFSTLTVSNMSPEDSSIYLCSALVDRAYGYTFGSGTRLTVV.

This clonotype was counted at least ten times. The V and J genes are TRBV3-1 and TRBJ1-5; D not resolved. V lost 3 bases to trimming and J lost 4 bases, with 4 bases between them. The germline V gene has CDR1 LGHDT and CDR2 YNNKEL (reference sequence). CDR3 length: 12 residues. CDR3 amino acids: CASSQGNQPQHF. CDR3 DNA: TGTGCCAGCAGCCAGGGTAATCAGCCCCAGCATTTT. Combining the CDR3 with reference TRBV3-1 and TRBJ1-5 gives the whole variable domain DTAVSQTPKYLVTQMGNDKSIKCEQNLGHDTMYWYKQDSKKFLKIMFSYNNKELIINETVPNRFSPKSPDKAHLNLHINSLELGDSAVYFCASSQGNQPQHFGDGTRLSIL.

This clonotype was observed at least ten times. This chain connects TRBV20-1 to TRBJ2-3; D call uncertain. Germline V gene lookup returns CDR1 DFQATT and CDR2 SNEGSKA (reference sequence). The ends were cut back, 6 bases at V and 3 bases at J, with 10 bases in the middle. This CDR3 is 12 amino acids long. CDR3 bases: TGCAGTGCACCCCTTTCGACAGATACGCAGTATTTT. Residues: CSAPLSTDTQYF.

This clonotype was counted ten times or more. The chain carries TRBV18 and TRBJ2-5; D uncertain. This CDR3 is built from 11 residues. V gave up 3 bases and J gave up 3 bases, with 2 bases separating them. Per germline, CDR1 KGHSH and CDR2 LQKENI. This CDR3 reads CASSPEETQYF. The CDR3 region has the DNA TGTGCCAGCTCACCCGAAGAGACCCAGTACTTC.

In the case of this clonotype: This may be a read error, as it is one base from a much larger clone. The V and J genes are TRBV7-8 and TRBJ2-1; 7 nucleotides line up with TRBD2. The CDR3 is 13 residues long. The germline CDR1 and CDR2 sequences are SGHVS and FQNEAQ. CDR3 protein: CASTPLGRNDQFF. The CDR3 region has the DNA TGTGCCAGCACCCCTCTCGGGAGGAATGACCAGTTCTTC.

Ten or more counts support this clonotype. The genes are TRBV5-1 and TRBJ2-7; 12 nucleotides match TRBD2. This CDR3 comprises 14 residues. V trimming: 3 bases; J trimming: 7 bases; junction bases outside the gene matches: 5. Germline V gene data show CDR1 as SGHRS and CDR2 as YFSETQ. The DNA of the CDR3 is TGCGCCAGCAGCTCACTAGCGGGGGGTGAGGAGCAGTACTTC. It translates to CASSSLAGGEEQYF.

This clonotype showed up many times. The chain employs TRBV5-1 and TRBJ2-3; TRBD1 matches at 9 bases. The CDR3 runs to 15 residues. The ends lost 4 bases at V and 3 bases at J; junction bases unmatched: 6. Per the germline V gene, CDR1 is SGHRS and CDR2 is YFSETQ. The CDR3 sequence is CASSRDRERTDTQYF. The CDR3 nucleotides are TGCGCCAGCAGCAGGGACAGGGAACGAACAGATACGCAGTATTTT.

The chain uses TRBV3-1 and TRBJ2-2; unclear D gene. Germline CDR1 reads LGHDT; CDR2 reads YNNKEL (reference sequence). The CDR3 covers 12 residues. The ends were cut back, 4 bases at V and 9 bases at J, with 9 bases in the middle. This CDR3 reads CASSRSGWELFF. DNA for the CDR3: TGTGCCAGCAGCCGCTCGGGTTGGGAGCTGTTTTTT.

This clonotype was picked up a small number of times. The V and J genes are TRBV12-3 or TRBV12-4 and TRBJ2-7, with unresolved D. Trimming left V 3 bases short and J 4 bases short, with 10 bases between. The CDR3 contains 13 residues. CDR3 sequence: CASSFVTIYEQYF. The CDR3 DNA reads TGTGCCAGCAGTTTTGTCACGATTTACGAGCAGTACTTC.

This clonotype was found a few times. The V and J genes are TRBV19 and TRBJ2-1; D is undetermined. The CDR3 contains 14 residues. Germline assignment: CDR1 LNHDA and CDR2 SQIVND (reference sequence). V dropped 7 bases and J dropped 2 bases, with 12 bases sitting between them. As DNA, the CDR3 is TGTGCCAGTACCAATTTGGGAACCTACAATGAGCAGTTCTTC. This translates into CASTNLGTYNEQFF.

This clonotype was counted between two and nine times. This sequence joins TRBV5-6 and TRBJ1-1; D unclear. The CDR3 contains 15 residues. Germline V gene lookup returns CDR1 SGHDT and CDR2 YYEEEE. V lost 2 bases and J lost 0, with 11 bases in between. The CDR3 spells CASSFDRDLNTEAFF. The CDR3 DNA follows: TGTGCCAGCAGCTTCGACCGGGATCTGAACACTGAAGCTTTCTTT. The full variable domain, with the rest looked up from reference TRBV5-6 and TRBJ1-1, is DAGVTQSPTHLIKTRGQQVTLRCSPKSGHDTVSWYQQALGQGPQFIFQYYEEEERQRGNFPDRFSGHQFPNYSSELNVNALLLGDSALYLCASSFDRDLNTEAFFGQGTRLTVV.

By sample share, this clonotype is medium-sized. The gene calls are TRBV4-1 and TRBJ2-7, with TRBD2 matching 8 bases. With 0 bases clipped from V and 3 bases from J, the junction kept 13 bases outside the gene matches. This CDR3 contains 18 residues. The germline V gene has CDR1 MGHRA and CDR2 YSYEKL. CDR3 DNA: TGCGCCAGCAGCCAAGAAAAATCTGTCGGACTAGCTGTCTACGAGCAGTACTTC. Protein sequence: CASSQEKSVGLAVYEQYF.

This clonotype occurred many times. The chain couples TRBV10-1 to TRBJ2-5; no reliable D call. This CDR3 has 17 amino acids. Trimming shortened V by 2 bases and J by 0 bases, and 16 bases separated the two germline ends. Germline V gives CDR1 WNHNN, CDR2 SYGVQD (reference sequence). CDR3: CASSEAATGGNQETQYF. The CDR3 DNA reads as TGCGCCAGCAGTGAGGCGGCGACGGGCGGTAACCAAGAGACCCAGTACTTC.

In its sample, this clonotype was seen many times. This chain joins TRBV4-2 and TRBJ2-5, with a weak D call TRBD2 (6 bases). V was clipped by 3 bases and J by 5 bases, with 16 bases between them. Germline V lookup: CDR1 LGHNA, CDR2 YNFKEQ. The CDR3 sequence is 15 residues long. The CDR3 is CASSQGTSRRETQYF. CDR3 bases: TGTGCCAGCAGCCAGGGCACTAGCCGGCGGGAGACCCAGTACTTC.

In this sample, this clonotype turned up many times. This sequence joins TRBV5-1 and TRBJ1-4; D call uncertain. Germline CDR1 reads SGHRS; CDR2 reads YFSETQ. The V end lost 5 bases, the J end lost 5 bases, and 10 bases lay between the germline ends. The CDR3 spans 13 residues. Here the CDR3 DNA reads TGCGCCAGCAGTTCGAGCCCGAATGAAAAACTGTTTTTT. As protein: CASSSSPNEKLFF.

This clonotype was counted only a few times. The V call is TRBV12-5, the J call TRBJ2-2, with a weak D call TRBD1 (6 bases). The V gene's germline CDR1 is LGHNT and CDR2 FRNRAP. The CDR3 sequence is 15 residues long. V was shortened by 3 bases and J by 9 bases, with 17 bases between the two germline ends. This CDR3 reads CASGFPGTRHRELFF. The CDR3 DNA sequence: TGTGCTAGTGGTTTCCCCGGGACACGCCACCGGGAGCTGTTTTTT.

In this sample, this clonotype turned up many times. The V gene is TRBV20-1, the J gene TRBJ2-4; TRBD2 agrees at 7 bases. Germline values: CDR1 DFQATT, CDR2 SNEGSKA (reference sequence). The CDR3 loop spans 13 amino acids. The ends lost 5 bases at V and 8 bases at J; junction bases unmatched: 9. The CDR3 sequence is CSAGERGSDIQYF. The CDR3 nucleotides are TGCAGTGCTGGCGAGCGGGGATCCGACATTCAGTACTTC.

This clonotype was seen many times. The CDR3 region is CASSLGVQASTDTQYF. The CDR3 region has the DNA TGTGCCAGCAGCTTAGGGGTTCAAGCTAGCACAGATACGCAGTATTTT. The V gene is TRBV11-2, the J gene TRBJ2-3, with no clear D. Per the germline V gene, CDR1 is SGHAT and CDR2 is FQNNGV. Trimming removed 1 base from V and 0 bases from J, with 11 bases in between. CDR3 size: 16 residues. Full variable domain (outside the CDR3, taken from reference TRBV11-2 and TRBJ2-3): EAGVAQSPRYKIIEKRQSVAFWCNPISGHATLYWYQQILGQGPKLLIQFQNNGVVDDSQLPKDRFSAERLKGVDSTLKIQPAKLEDSAVYLCASSLGVQASTDTQYFGPGTRLTVL.

This clonotype was observed at least ten times. This chain uses TRBV29-1 with TRBJ2-5; D perhaps matches TRBD1 (6 bases). The ends were cut back, 6 bases at V and 4 bases at J, with 12 bases in the middle. The CDR3 extends over 12 amino acids. The germline CDR1 and CDR2 sequences are SQVTM and ANQGSEA. The CDR3 region has the DNA TGCAGCGTGAAACAGGGTTTAGAGACCCAGTACTTC. Its translation: CSVKQGLETQYF.

This clonotype was seen many times. V gene TRBV7-9 combines with J gene TRBJ2-5, with 7 bases aligning to TRBD1. Germline lookup yields CDR1 SEHNR and CDR2 FQNEAQ (reference sequence). The V and J ends lost 5 bases and 2 bases, in that order; junction bases with no gene match: 8. The CDR3 is made up of 15 amino acids. CDR3 residues: CASSRSGQIQETQYF. In DNA form, the CDR3 reads TGTGCCAGCAGCCGGTCGGGACAGATTCAAGAGACCCAGTACTTC.

This clonotype was picked up many times. The chain has TRBV6-5 and TRBJ2-1; D gene unclear. This CDR3 is 13 amino acids long. V lost 6 bases and J lost 4, with 10 bases in between. Looked up from germline, CDR1 is MNHEY and CDR2 is SVGAGI. The CDR3 sequence: CASRYGEYNEQFF. CDR3 in DNA: TGTGCCAGCAGGTATGGAGAGTACAATGAGCAGTTCTTC.

This clonotype was found a few times. The J gene is TRBJ2-5, the V gene TRBV29-1; D gene ambiguous. The V end was cut by 6 bases, the J end by 8 bases, with 19 bases between. The CDR3 has 13 amino acids. CDR1 is SQVTM and CDR2 is ANQGSEA in the germline V gene. The CDR3 spells CSVVKDLPVTQYF. CDR3 in DNA: TGCAGCGTCGTAAAGGACCTGCCGGTTACCCAGTACTTC.

This clonotype was counted ten times or more. V gene TRBV6-6 combines with J gene TRBJ2-7; TRBD1 matches at 10 bases. Trimming at V came to 6 bases and at J to 2 bases, leaving 7 bases not matched to a gene. The CDR3 is made up of 15 amino acids. Looked up from germline, CDR1 is MNHNY and CDR2 is SVGAGI (reference sequence). This CDR3 is CASSQDRGMTYEQYF. In DNA form, the CDR3 reads TGTGCCAGCAGCCAGGACAGGGGGATGACCTACGAGCAGTACTTC.

There are a few counts of this clonotype. The rearrangement joins TRBV7-3 to TRBJ2-2; D not resolved. Germline V gene data show CDR1 as SGHTA and CDR2 as FQGTGA. V lost 5 bases, J lost 1 base, and 5 bases lay in between. This CDR3 comprises 13 residues. CDR3 residues: CASSPWNTGELFF. Written as DNA, the CDR3 is TGTGCCAGCAGCCCCTGGAACACCGGGGAGCTGTTTTTT. Combining the CDR3 with reference TRBV7-3 and TRBJ2-2 gives the whole variable domain GAGVSQTPSNKVTEKGKYVELRCDPISGHTALYWYRQSLGQGPEFLIYFQGTGAADDSGLPNDRFFAVRPEGSVSTLKIQRTERGDSAVYLCASSPWNTGELFFGEGSRLTVL.

With respect to this clonotype: A much bigger clone sits one base away, suggesting this may be a read error. The V call is TRBV20-1, the J call TRBJ1-4; no clear D gene. The CDR3 covers 12 residues. Germline V CDR1 and CDR2: DFQATT, SNEGSKA (reference sequence). CDR3 sequence: CSAPSFNEELFF. As DNA, the CDR3 is TGCAGTGCTCCCAGCTTTAATGAAGAACTGTTTTTT.

This clonotype was seen ten or more times. The V call is TRBV29-1, the J call TRBJ1-2; D not resolved. Trimming stripped 1 base from V and 8 bases from J, with 14 bases between. CDR3 size: 13 residues. Germline CDR1 and CDR2: SQVTM and ANQGSEA. Here the CDR3 DNA reads TGCAGCGTTGAAGGGCAGTCCGGAATCGGCTACACCTTC. Translating it yields CSVEGQSGIGYTF.

In this sample, this clonotype turned up many times. The V and J genes are TRBV18 and TRBJ1-4, with D perhaps matching TRBD1 (6 bases). CDR1 is KGHSH, CDR2 LQKENI, per germline. This CDR3 comprises 14 residues. Trimming removed 4 bases from V and 3 bases from J, with 9 bases in between. The CDR3 loop is CASSQQGSNEKLFF. CDR3 nucleotide sequence: TGTGCCAGCTCACAACAGGGATCTAATGAAAAACTGTTTTTT.

V gene TRBV6-1 combines with J gene TRBJ1-1; maybe TRBD1 (5 bases). Germline V gene data show CDR1 as MNHNS and CDR2 as SASEGT. CDR3 length equals 15 residues. V dropped 7 bases and J dropped 4 bases, with 19 bases sitting between them. The CDR3 DNA sequence: TGTGCCAGCATCCGCGGGGGTTCGGGTAGCACTGAAGCTTTCTTT. It is translated as CASIRGGSGSTEAFF.

This clonotype came up many times. This chain uses TRBV12-3 or TRBV12-4 with TRBJ2-7; D possibly uses TRBD1 or TRBD2 (5 bases each). The CDR3 spans 12 residues. V was cut by 6 bases and J by 6 bases, with 12 bases left in between. The CDR3 DNA reads TGTGCCAGCAGCCTAGGGGCGGGCGAGCAGTACTTC. It specifies CASSLGAGEQYF.

The chain has TRBV10-3 and TRBJ1-1; D uncertain. In germline, CDR1 is ENHRY, CDR2 SYGVKD. Trimming pared 3 bases from V and 4 bases from J, leaving 9 bases between. The CDR3 totals 13 residues. In DNA form, the CDR3 reads TGTGCCATCAGTGAATTCGGTGGCACTGAAGCTTTCTTT. Translation: CAISEFGGTEAFF.

In DNA form, the CDR3 reads TGCAGTGCTAGACCGGGGACTAGCGGGGGAGAGACCCAGTACTTC. Amino acids: CSARPGTSGGETQYF. The chain joins TRBV20-1 to TRBJ2-5; TRBD2 matches 14 bases. The CDR3 contains 15 residues. CDR1 is DFQATT, CDR2 SNEGSKA, per germline (reference sequence). V gave up 2 bases and J gave up 4 bases; unmatched junction bases: 3.